This T cell receptor (beta chain) was profiled in a study of breast tumors, draining lymph nodes, adjacent tissues. Study observations and caveats: Compared with lymph nodes, tumors were less diverse; compared with nontumor tissue, more.

Axillary draining lymph nodes of breast cancer patients supplied the node samples. This clonotype appeared once. The target antigen is unknown. At one boundary the junction diverges from the germline segment, which might be a read error. The CDR3 extends over 15 amino acids. Germline V gives CDR1 LGHNA, CDR2 YNFKEQ. TCRdb re-derived calls from the multiplex PCR reads in MiXCR, one entry per CDR3 protein. This repertoire shows some 170,000 distinct CDR3 sequences, about 33% found once; its top ten account for 3% to 4.5%. Sequenced sample: axillary lymph node tissue. This receptor was obtained from a female donor with breast cancer. Some clones in this sample may be carry-over from other donors' samples. The V gene is TRBV4-2, the J gene TRBJ2-7; 8 positions match TRBD2. The CDR3 loop reads CAGSQDRRGAYEQYF. DNA of the CDR3: TGTGCCGGCAGCCAAGATAGGCGGGGGGCCTACGAGCAGTACTTC.